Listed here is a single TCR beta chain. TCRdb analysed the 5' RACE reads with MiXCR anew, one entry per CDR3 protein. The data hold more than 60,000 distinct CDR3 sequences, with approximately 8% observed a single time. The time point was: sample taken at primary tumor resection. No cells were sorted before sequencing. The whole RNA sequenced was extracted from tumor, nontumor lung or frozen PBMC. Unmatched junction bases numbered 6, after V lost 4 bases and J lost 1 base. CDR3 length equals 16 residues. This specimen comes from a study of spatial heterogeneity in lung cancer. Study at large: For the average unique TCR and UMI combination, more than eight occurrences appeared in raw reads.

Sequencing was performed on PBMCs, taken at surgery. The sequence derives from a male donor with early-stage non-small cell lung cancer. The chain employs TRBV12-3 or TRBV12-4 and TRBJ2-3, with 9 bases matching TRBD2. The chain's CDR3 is CASSWGGRAGTDTQYF. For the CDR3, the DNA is TGTGCCAGCAGTTGGGGCGGGAGGGCTGGCACAGATACGCAGTATTTT.